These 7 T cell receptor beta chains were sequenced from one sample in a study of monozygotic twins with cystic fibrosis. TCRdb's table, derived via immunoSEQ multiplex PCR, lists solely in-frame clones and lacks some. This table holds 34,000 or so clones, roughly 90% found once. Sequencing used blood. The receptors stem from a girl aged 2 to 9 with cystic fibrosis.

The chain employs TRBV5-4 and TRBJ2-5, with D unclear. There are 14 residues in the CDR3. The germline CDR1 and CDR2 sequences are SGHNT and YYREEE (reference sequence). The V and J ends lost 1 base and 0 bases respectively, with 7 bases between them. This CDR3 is CASSLSGYQETQYF. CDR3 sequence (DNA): TGTGCCAGCAGCTTGTCTGGTTACCAAGAGACCCAGTACTTC. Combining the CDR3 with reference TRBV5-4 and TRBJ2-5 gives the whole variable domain ETGVTQSPTHLIKTRGQQVTLRCSSQSGHNTVSWYQQALGQGPQFIFQYYREEENGRGNFPPRFSGLQFPNYSSELNVNALELDDSALYLCASSLSGYQETQYFGPGTRLLVL.

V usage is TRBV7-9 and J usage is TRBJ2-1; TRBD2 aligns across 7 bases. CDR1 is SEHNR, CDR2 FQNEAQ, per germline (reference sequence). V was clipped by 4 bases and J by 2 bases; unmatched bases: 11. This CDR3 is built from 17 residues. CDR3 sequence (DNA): TGTGCCAGCAGCTCCCTCCGGGGGGACTCAGCCTACAATGAGCAGTTCTTC. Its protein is CASSSLRGDSAYNEQFF.

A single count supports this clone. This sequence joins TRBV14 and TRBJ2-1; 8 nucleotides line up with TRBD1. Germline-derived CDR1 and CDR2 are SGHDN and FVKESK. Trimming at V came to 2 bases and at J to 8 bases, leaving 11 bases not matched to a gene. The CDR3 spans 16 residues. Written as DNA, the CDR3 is TGTGCCAGCAGCCAATTTGACAGGGGTTTCTCCGATGAGCAGTTCTTC. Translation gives CASSQFDRGFSDEQFF.

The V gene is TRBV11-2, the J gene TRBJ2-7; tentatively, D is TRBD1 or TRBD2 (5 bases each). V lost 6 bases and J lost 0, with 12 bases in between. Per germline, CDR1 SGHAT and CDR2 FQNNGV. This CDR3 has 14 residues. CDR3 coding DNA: TGTGCCAGCAGGATGGGACCGCTCTCCTACGAGCAGTACTTC. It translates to CASRMGPLSYEQYF. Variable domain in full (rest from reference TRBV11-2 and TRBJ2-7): EAGVAQSPRYKIIEKRQSVAFWCNPISGHATLYWYQQILGQGPKLLIQFQNNGVVDDSQLPKDRFSAERLKGVDSTLKIQPAKLEDSAVYLCASRMGPLSYEQYFGPGTRLTVT.

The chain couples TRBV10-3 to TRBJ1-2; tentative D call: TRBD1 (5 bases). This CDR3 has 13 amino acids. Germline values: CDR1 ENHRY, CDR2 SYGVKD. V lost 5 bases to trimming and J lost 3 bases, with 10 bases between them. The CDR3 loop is CAISNSRDYGYTF. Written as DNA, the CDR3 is TGTGCCATCAGTAACTCCAGGGACTATGGCTACACCTTC.

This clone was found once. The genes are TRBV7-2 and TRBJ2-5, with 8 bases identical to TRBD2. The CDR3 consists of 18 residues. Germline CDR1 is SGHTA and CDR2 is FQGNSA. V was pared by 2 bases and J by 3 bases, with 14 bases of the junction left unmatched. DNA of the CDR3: TGTGCCAGCAGCTTAAGGGAAGGAGCGGGGGCCTTAGAAGAGACCCAGTACTTC. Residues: CASSLREGAGALEETQYF.

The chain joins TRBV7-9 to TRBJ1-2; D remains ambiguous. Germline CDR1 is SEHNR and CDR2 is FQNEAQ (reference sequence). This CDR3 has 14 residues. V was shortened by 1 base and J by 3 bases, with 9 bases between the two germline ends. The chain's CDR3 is CASSLDGGYYGYTF. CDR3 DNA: TGTGCCAGCAGCTTAGATGGCGGGTACTATGGCTACACCTTC.